The 18 T cell receptor beta chains below all came from one sample that was sequenced in a study of cytomegalovirus exposure and HLA in healthy donors. It was with 60 Vbeta and 13 Jbeta primers that the PCR ran. Sequencing used immunoSEQ multiplex PCR; TCRdb keeps in-frame clones, though not all of them. The profile shows about 270,000 clones, 75% to 90% of them singletons. Sequencing used PBMCs. These receptors were collected from a man aged 40-55 years in good health and CMV-seropositive.

CDR3 amino acids: CASSLTGGAGTEAFF. In nucleotides, the CDR3 is TGTGCCAGCAGCTTAACAGGGGGCGCAGGCACTGAAGCTTTCTTT. The V call is TRBV7-3, the J call TRBJ1-1; 7 nucleotides match TRBD1. CDR1 is SGHTA, CDR2 FQGTGA, per germline. V was clipped by 0 bases and J by 4 bases; unmatched bases: 5. The CDR3 spans 15 residues.

The rearrangement links TRBV7-2 to TRBJ2-3; TRBD1 matches 8 bases. V was clipped by 3 bases and J by 0 bases; unmatched bases: 5. Germline-derived CDR1 and CDR2 are SGHTA and FQGNSA. The CDR3 runs 16 residues. The CDR3 sequence: CASSLLPGGSTDTQYF. The CDR3 DNA reads TGTGCCAGCAGCTTGCTTCCAGGGGGCAGCACAGATACGCAGTATTTT. Variable domain in full (rest from reference TRBV7-2 and TRBJ2-3): GAGVSQSPSNKVTEKGKDVELRCDPISGHTALYWYRQSLGQGLEFLIYFQGNSAPDKSGLPSDRFSAERTGGSVSTLTIQRTQQEDSAVYLCASSLLPGGSTDTQYFGPGTRLTVL.

The chain carries TRBV19 and TRBJ2-6, with D possibly matching TRBD1 (5 bases). Trimming left V 7 bases short and J 4 bases short, with 11 bases between. CDR3 length: 14 residues. Germline CDR1 and CDR2: LNHDA and SQIVND (reference sequence). DNA of the CDR3: TGTGCCAGTAAGGGCCCAGGGGGGGCCAACGTCCTGACTTTC. Amino acids: CASKGPGGANVLTF. Full variable domain (remainder filled in from reference TRBV19 and TRBJ2-6): DGGITQSPKYLFRKEGQNVTLSCEQNLNHDAMYWYRQDPGQGLRLIYYSQIVNDFQKGDIAEGYSVSREKKESFPLTVTSAQKNPTAFYLCASKGPGGANVLTFGAGSRLTVL.

V usage is TRBV25-1 and J usage is TRBJ2-7; unclear D gene. Trimming cost V 1 base and J 3 bases, with 4 bases left between them. Germline V gene data show CDR1 as MGHDK and CDR2 as SYGVNS. The CDR3 has 12 residues. The CDR3 loop is CASSESHYEQYF. In nucleotides, the CDR3 is TGTGCCAGCAGTGAATCCCACTACGAGCAGTACTTC.

The V and J genes are TRBV7-2 and TRBJ2-7, with 7 bases that match TRBD1. The CDR3 totals 13 residues. The ends lost 1 base at V and 7 bases at J; junction bases unmatched: 4. Germline V gene data show CDR1 as SGHTA and CDR2 as FQGNSA. The CDR3 sequence: CASSLGQGREQYF. The CDR3 bases are TGTGCCAGCAGCTTAGGACAGGGTAGAGAGCAGTACTTC.

The CDR3 here is CASRRAGTGAADTQYF. As DNA, the CDR3 is TGCGCCAGCAGGCGGGCTGGGACAGGGGCGGCAGATACGCAGTATTTT. The chain recombines TRBV5-1 with TRBJ2-3; 10 nucleotides agree with TRBD1. This CDR3 is 16 amino acids long. Germline values: CDR1 SGHRS, CDR2 YFSETQ. Unmatched junction bases numbered 10, after V lost 5 bases and J lost 4 bases.

This chain joins TRBV5-1 and TRBJ2-1, with 8 bases matching TRBD2. With V trimmed by 1 base and J by 8 bases, 8 bases remained unmatched. The CDR3 is 15 amino acids. Germline V gives CDR1 SGHRS, CDR2 YFSETQ. The CDR3: CASSLSGRVGDEQFF. The CDR3 nucleotides are TGCGCCAGCAGCTTGAGCGGGAGAGTCGGGGATGAGCAGTTCTTC.

V is TRBV10-3 and J is TRBJ1-2, with TRBD1 matching 8 bases. This CDR3 is 14 amino acids long. V was pared by 6 bases and J by 8 bases, with 11 bases of the junction left unmatched. CDR1 and CDR2 from the germline V gene are ENHRY and SYGVKD. The CDR3 protein is CAISGGTGAGGYTF. Here the CDR3 DNA reads TGTGCCATCAGCGGTGGGACAGGTGCGGGGGGCTACACCTTC.

This clone has just a few counts. The chain has TRBV28 and TRBJ1-1; a weak D match, TRBD1 (6 bases). This CDR3 is 15 amino acids long. CDR1 and CDR2 from the germline V gene are MDHEN and SYDVKM. V lost 2 bases to trimming and J lost 4 bases, with 14 bases between them. The CDR3, as DNA: TGTGCCAGCAGTTTAGGCGGCAGGGGCGGCACTGAAGCTTTCTTT. This sequence encodes CASSLGGRGGTEAFF.

This clone occurred a few times. V gene TRBV2 combines with J gene TRBJ2-7; 16 nucleotides match TRBD2. Germline V gives CDR1 SNHLY, CDR2 FYNNEI. The V and J ends lost 7 bases and 6 bases, in that order; junction bases with no gene match: 9. This CDR3 comprises 16 residues. Written as DNA, the CDR3 is TGTGCCAGCACTTCCGGGACTAGCGGGAGGGCAAGCGAGCAGTACTTC. Protein sequence: CASTSGTSGRASEQYF.

This clone was observed a few times. The chain employs TRBV5-1 and TRBJ1-1, with D perhaps TRBD1 (6 bases). This CDR3 is built from 15 residues. Per the germline V gene, CDR1 is SGHRS and CDR2 is YFSETQ. Trimming removed 3 bases at V and 1 base at J, with 13 bases between. CDR3 DNA sequence: TGCGCCAGCAGCTCGCACAGGGCGGGGAACACTGAAGCTTTCTTT. It is translated as CASSSHRAGNTEAFF.

This chain links TRBV7-3 with TRBJ2-3; 8 bases fit TRBD1. Germline CDR1 and CDR2: SGHTA and FQGTGA. With 0 bases clipped from V and 3 bases from J, the junction kept 5 bases outside the gene matches. The CDR3 spans 16 residues. Here the CDR3 DNA reads TGTGCCAGCAGCTTAACCGGGCAGGGGGCTACAGATACGCAGTATTTT. Amino acid sequence: CASSLTGQGATDTQYF.

V is TRBV5-4 and J is TRBJ2-5; 11 bases line up with TRBD2. This CDR3 contains 17 residues. V was pared by 4 bases and J by 1 base, with 9 bases of the junction left unmatched. Germline loops: CDR1 SGHNT, CDR2 YYREEE (reference sequence). In DNA form, the CDR3 reads TGTGCCAGCAGCCGACTAGCGGGAAAAGGCCTCCAAGAGACCCAGTACTTC. It encodes CASSRLAGKGLQETQYF.

This clone was counted once. This rearrangement joins TRBV28 to TRBJ1-4; TRBD1 matches at 7 bases. This CDR3 region has 13 residues. V dropped 5 bases and J dropped 8; count of bases not matched to a gene: 5. Looked up from germline, CDR1 is MDHEN and CDR2 is SYDVKM. The CDR3 here is CASSDRDGEKLFF. The CDR3 bases are TGTGCCAGCAGTGACAGGGATGGGGAAAAACTGTTTTTT.

The V call is TRBV27, the J call TRBJ2-1, with D possibly matching TRBD1 (5 bases). V dropped 3 bases and J dropped 4 bases, with 10 bases sitting between them. Germline V gives CDR1 MNHEY, CDR2 SMNVEV (reference sequence). The CDR3 has 14 amino acids. The CDR3: CASSFRVGYNEQFF. The CDR3 DNA reads TGTGCCAGCAGTTTCAGGGTGGGATACAATGAGCAGTTCTTC.

This clone was picked up a small number of times. V gene TRBV28 combines with J gene TRBJ1-4; possible D gene TRBD1, 6 bases. V was cut by 3 bases and J by 8 bases, with 19 bases left in between. Germline V lookup: CDR1 MDHEN, CDR2 SYDVKM. CDR3 length equals 16 residues. The CDR3 region is CASSFRDIQQKEKLFF. As DNA, the CDR3 is TGTGCCAGCAGTTTCCGGGACATCCAACAAAAGGAAAAACTGTTTTTT.

This rearrangement joins TRBV6-4 to TRBJ2-2, with D possibly being TRBD1 (6 bases). Trimming shortened V by 3 bases and J by 6 bases, and 8 bases separated the two germline ends. There are 13 residues in the CDR3. Looked up from germline, CDR1 is MRHNA and CDR2 is SNTAGT. As DNA, the CDR3 is TGTGCCAGCAGTGAACAGGGTTCCGGGGAGCTGTTTTTT. It codes for CASSEQGSGELFF.

This chain connects TRBV4-2 to TRBJ2-7, with D tentatively TRBD1 (6 bases). Germline loops: CDR1 LGHNA, CDR2 YNFKEQ. The ends were cut back, 7 bases at V and 3 bases at J, with 16 bases in the middle. The CDR3 extends over 14 amino acids. In DNA, the CDR3 is TGTGCCAGCACCCGACAGGTTGGCGACTACGAGCAGTACTTC. Residues: CASTRQVGDYEQYF.